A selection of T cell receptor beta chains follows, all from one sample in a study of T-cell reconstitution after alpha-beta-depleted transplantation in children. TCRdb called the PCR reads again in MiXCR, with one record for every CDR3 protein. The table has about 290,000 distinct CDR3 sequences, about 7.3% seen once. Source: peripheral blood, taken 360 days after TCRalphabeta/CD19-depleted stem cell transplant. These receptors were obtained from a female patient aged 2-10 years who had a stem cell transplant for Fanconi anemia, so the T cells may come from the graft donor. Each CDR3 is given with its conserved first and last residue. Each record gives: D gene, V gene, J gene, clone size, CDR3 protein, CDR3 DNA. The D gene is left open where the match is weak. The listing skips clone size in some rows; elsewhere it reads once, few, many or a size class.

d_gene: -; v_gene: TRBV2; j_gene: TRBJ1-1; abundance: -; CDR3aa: CASKLILDNTEAFF; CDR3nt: TGTGCCAGCAAATTAATTCTGGACAACACTGAAGCTTTCTTT
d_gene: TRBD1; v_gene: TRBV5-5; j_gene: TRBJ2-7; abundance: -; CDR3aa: CASSFPLRDRYYEQYF; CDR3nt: TGTGCCAGCAGCTTCCCTCTCCGGGACAGGTACTACGAGCAGTACTTC
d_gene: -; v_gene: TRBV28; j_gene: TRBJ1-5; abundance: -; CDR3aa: CASSFMGEVDQPQHF; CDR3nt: TGTGCCAGCAGTTTTATGGGGGAGGTGGATCAGCCCCAGCATTTT
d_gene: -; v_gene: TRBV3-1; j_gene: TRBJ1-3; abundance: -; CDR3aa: CASSQVPWGLGNTIYF; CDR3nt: TGTGCCAGCAGCCAAGTCCCCTGGGGCCTGGGAAACACCATATATTTT
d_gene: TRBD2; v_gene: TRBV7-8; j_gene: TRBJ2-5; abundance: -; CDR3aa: CASSPWTSGRQETQYF; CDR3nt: TGTGCCAGCAGCCCTTGGACTAGCGGGAGACAAGAGACCCAGTACTTC
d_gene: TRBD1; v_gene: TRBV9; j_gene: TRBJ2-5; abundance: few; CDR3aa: CASSRDSKRDTYQETQYF; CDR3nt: TGTGCCAGCAGCCGGGACAGCAAAAGAGATACGTACCAAGAGACCCAGTACTTC
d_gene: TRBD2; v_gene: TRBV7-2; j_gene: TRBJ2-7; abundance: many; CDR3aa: CASSRTGLAGGGDEQYF; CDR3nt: TGTGCCAGCAGCCGGACGGGACTAGCGGGAGGTGGTGACGAGCAGTACTTC
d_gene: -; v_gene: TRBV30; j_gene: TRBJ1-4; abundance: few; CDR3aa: CAWSRGIPQEEKLFF; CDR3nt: TGTGCCTGGAGTAGGGGGATACCCCAGGAGGAAAAACTGTTTTTT
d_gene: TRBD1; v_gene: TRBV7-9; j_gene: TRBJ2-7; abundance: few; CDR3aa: CASSLVRTGVEQYF; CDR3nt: TGTGCCAGCAGCTTAGTACGGACAGGGGTCGAGCAGTACTTC
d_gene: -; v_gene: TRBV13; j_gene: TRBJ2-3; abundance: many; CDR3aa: CASSSTGKDTQYF; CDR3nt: TGTGCCAGCAGCTCTACAGGGAAAGATACGCAGTATTTT
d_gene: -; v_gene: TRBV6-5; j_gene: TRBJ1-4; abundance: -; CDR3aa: CATTLRDGNEKLFF; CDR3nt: TGTGCCACAACACTGAGGGATGGGAATGAAAAACTGTTTTTT
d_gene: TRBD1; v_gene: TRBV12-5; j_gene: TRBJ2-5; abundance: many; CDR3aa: CASGWGQRQETQYF; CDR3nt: TGTGCTAGTGGTTGGGGACAGAGACAAGAGACCCAGTACTTC
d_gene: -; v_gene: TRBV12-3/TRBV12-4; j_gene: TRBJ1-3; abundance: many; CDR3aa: CASRGSAGSTIYF; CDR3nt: TGTGCCAGCAGAGGCTCGGCGGGATCCACCATATATTTT
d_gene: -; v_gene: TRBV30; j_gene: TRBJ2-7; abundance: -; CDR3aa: CAWSNLRAYEQYF; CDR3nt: TGTGCCTGGTCCAACCTGAGAGCCTACGAGCAGTACTTC
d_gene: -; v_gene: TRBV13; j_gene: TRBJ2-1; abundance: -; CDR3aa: CASSLGLGGNYNEQFF; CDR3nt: TGTGCCAGCAGCTTAGGCCTAGGGGGGAATTACAATGAGCAGTTCTTC
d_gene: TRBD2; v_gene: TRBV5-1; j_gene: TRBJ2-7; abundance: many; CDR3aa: CASSFTSGSSYEQYF; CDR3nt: TGCGCCAGCAGCTTTACTAGCGGGAGCTCCTACGAGCAGTACTTC
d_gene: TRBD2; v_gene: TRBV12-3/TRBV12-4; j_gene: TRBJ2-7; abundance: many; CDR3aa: CASSFSLAGFSYEQYF; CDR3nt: TGTGCCAGCAGTTTCTCCCTAGCGGGGTTCTCCTACGAGCAGTACTTC
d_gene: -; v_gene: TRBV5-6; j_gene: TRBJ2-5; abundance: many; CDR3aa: CASSASDGSQETQYF; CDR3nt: TGTGCCAGCAGCGCCTCCGACGGATCACAAGAGACCCAGTACTTC
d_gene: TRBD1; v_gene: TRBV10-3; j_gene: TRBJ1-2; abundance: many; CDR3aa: CAIRTGGRDGYTF; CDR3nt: TGTGCCATCAGGACAGGGGGCCGGGATGGCTACACCTTC
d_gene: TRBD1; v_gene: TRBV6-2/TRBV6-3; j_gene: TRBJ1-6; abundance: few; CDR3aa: CASSQGGPLHF; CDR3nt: TGTGCCAGCAGTCAGGGGGGACCCCTCCACTTT
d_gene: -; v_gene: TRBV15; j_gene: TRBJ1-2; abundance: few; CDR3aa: CATSRGGYGYTF; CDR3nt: TGTGCCACCAGCCGGGGCGGCTATGGCTACACCTTC
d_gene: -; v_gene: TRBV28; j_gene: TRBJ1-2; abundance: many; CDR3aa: CASSLRFYRSRDGYTF; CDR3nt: TGTGCCAGCAGTTTAAGGTTCTACAGGTCGCGCGATGGCTACACCTTC
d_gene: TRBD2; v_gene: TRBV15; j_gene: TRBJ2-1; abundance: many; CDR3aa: CATIQGGVLAGVNEQFF; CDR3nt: TGTGCCACTATCCAAGGGGGTGTACTAGCGGGAGTGAATGAGCAGTTCTTC
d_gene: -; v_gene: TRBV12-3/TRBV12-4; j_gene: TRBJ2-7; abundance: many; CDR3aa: CASSLEGGPTYEQYF; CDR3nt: TGTGCCAGCAGTTTAGAAGGGGGTCCCACCTACGAGCAGTACTTC
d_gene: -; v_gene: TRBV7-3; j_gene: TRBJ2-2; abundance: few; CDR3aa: CASSLRGGLHTGELFF; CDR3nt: TGTGCCAGCAGCTTAAGAGGCGGGTTACACACCGGGGAGCTGTTTTTT
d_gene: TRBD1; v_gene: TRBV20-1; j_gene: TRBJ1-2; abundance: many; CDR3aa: CSASVNQGENGYTF; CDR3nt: TGCAGTGCTAGCGTTAATCAGGGGGAAAATGGCTACACCTTC
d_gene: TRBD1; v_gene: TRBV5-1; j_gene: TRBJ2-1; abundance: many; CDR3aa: CASSKDQGDEQFF; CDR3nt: TGCGCCAGCAGCAAAGATCAGGGGGATGAGCAGTTCTTC
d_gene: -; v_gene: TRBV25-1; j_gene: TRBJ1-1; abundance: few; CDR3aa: CASRSPNTEAFF; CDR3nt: TGTGCCAGTAGAAGTCCGAACACTGAAGCTTTCTTT
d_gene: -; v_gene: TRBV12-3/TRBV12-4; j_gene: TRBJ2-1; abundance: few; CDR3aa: CASTQKGNEQFF; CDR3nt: TGTGCCAGCACCCAGAAAGGGAATGAGCAGTTCTTC
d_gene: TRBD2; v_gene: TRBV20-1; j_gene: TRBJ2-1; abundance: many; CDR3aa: CSATGTSGRSSYNEQFF; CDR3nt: TGCAGTGCTACCGGGACTAGCGGGAGGAGCTCCTACAATGAGCAGTTCTTC
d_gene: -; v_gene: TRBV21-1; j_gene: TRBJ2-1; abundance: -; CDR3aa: CASSKKLARRSYNEQFF; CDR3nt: TGTGCCAGCAGCAAAAAGTTAGCCAGGAGATCCTACAATGAGCAGTTCTTC
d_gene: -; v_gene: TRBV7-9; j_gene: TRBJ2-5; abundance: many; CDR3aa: CASSFLEDLTQYF; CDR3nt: TGTGCCAGCAGCTTCTTGGAGGACCTGACCCAGTACTTC
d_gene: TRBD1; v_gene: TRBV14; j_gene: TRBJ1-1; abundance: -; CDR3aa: CASIQGTEAFF; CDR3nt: TGTGCCAGCATACAGGGGACTGAAGCTTTCTTT
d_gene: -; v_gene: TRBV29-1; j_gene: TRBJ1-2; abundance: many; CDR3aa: CSVEGQLFYGYTF; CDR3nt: TGCAGCGTTGAAGGACAGCTTTTCTATGGCTACACCTTC
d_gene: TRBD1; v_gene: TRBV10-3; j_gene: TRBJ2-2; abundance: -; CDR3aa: CAAKDRGHTGELFF; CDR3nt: TGTGCCGCTAAGGACAGGGGACACACCGGGGAGCTGTTTTTT
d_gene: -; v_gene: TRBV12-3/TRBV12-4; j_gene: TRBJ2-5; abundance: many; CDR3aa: CASSLVGRGNEETQYF; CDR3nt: TGTGCCAGCAGTTTAGTAGGTAGGGGCAACGAAGAGACCCAGTACTTC
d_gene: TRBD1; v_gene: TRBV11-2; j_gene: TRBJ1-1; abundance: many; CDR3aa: CASSLGTGVVTEAFF; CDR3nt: TGTGCCAGCAGCTTGGGAACAGGGGTCGTCACTGAAGCTTTCTTT
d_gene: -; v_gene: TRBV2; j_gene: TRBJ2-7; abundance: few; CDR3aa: CASSANPEHEQYF; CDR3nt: TGTGCCAGCAGTGCAAACCCCGAGCACGAGCAGTACTTC
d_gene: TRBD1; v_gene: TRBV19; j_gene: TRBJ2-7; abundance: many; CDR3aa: CASSPLRQGRSYEQYF; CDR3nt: TGTGCCAGTAGTCCTCTTCGACAGGGTAGAAGCTACGAGCAGTACTTC
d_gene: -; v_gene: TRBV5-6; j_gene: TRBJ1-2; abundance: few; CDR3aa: CASRATTLANYGYTF; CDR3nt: TGTGCCAGCAGAGCAACCACGTTAGCTAACTATGGCTACACCTTC
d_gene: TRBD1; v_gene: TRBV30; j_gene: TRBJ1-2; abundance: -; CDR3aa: CAWSVRQGVIYGYTF; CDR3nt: TGTGCCTGGAGTGTACGACAGGGAGTCATCTATGGCTACACCTTC
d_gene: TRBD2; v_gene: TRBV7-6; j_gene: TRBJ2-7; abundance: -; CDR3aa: CASSPGGHEQYF; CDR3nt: TGTGCCAGCAGCCCGGGGGGGCACGAGCAGTACTTC
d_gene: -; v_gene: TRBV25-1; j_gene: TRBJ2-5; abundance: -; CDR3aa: CASSEPGTGETQYF; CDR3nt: TGTGCCAGCAGTGAGCCGGGGACTGGGGAGACCCAGTACTTC
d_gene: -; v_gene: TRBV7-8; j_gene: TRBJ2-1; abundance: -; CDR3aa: CASSKGPTTGEQFF; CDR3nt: TGTGCCAGCAGCAAGGGCCCGACCACCGGTGAGCAGTTCTTC
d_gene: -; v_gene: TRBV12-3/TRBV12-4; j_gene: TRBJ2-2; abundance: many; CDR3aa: CASSLDGTGELFF; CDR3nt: TGTGCCAGCAGTCTAGACGGCACCGGGGAGCTGTTTTTT
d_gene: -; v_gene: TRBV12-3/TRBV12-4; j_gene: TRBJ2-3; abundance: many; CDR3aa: CASSLGSGVGKDTQYF; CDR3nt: TGTGCCAGCAGTTTAGGCTCAGGTGTAGGGAAAGATACGCAGTATTTT
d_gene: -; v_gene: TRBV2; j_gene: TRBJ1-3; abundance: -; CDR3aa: CASSGGRGFGNTIYF; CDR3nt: TGTGCCAGCAGTGGCGGGAGGGGCTTTGGAAACACCATATATTTT
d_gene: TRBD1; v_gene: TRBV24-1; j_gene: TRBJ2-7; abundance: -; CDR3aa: CATSAPDRAYEQYF; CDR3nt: TGTGCCACCAGTGCTCCCGACAGGGCCTACGAGCAGTACTTC
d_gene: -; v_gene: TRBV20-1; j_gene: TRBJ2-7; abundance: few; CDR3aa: CSANGHTYEQYF; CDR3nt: TGCAGTGCTAACGGACATACCTACGAGCAGTACTTC
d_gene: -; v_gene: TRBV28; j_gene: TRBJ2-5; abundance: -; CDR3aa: CASSPFPQGPTQETQYF; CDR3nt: TGTGCCAGCAGTCCCTTCCCGCAGGGGCCGACCCAAGAGACCCAGTACTTC